This T cell receptor (beta chain) was documented in a study of CD8+ T cells in alopecia areata. Study-level background: Each day, treated patients took oral tofacitinib twice, at 5 to 10 mg per dose.

With regard to this clone: Its antigen is not known. The sample has other DNA sequences that encode this CDR3 too.

Extracted RNA was reverse transcribed into cDNA, the sequencing template. The repertoire was sequenced with immunoSEQ multiplex PCR; TCRdb's copy has only in-frame clones and lacks some. The repertoire consists of around 200,000 clones, with roughly 53% occurring once and the leading ten covering 10% to 15%. The V end lost 0 bases, the J end lost 2 bases, and 9 bases lay between the germline ends. CDR1 and CDR2 from the germline V gene are SGHDT and YYEEEE. The CDR3 is made up of 14 amino acids. Regarding treatment: oral pan-JAK inhibitor, 5-10 mg twice daily. Collection of lesional scalp punch biopsies and peripheral blood was performed in alopecia areata patients. The researchers isolated CD4+ and CD8+ T cells from PBMCs by sorting. General observations from the study: Having just one nonresponder leaves the connection between baseline CD8+ expansion and response unresolved.

This material consisted of CD8+ T cells sorted from blood, taken at week 24, from a patient treated with tofacitinib. The receptor was isolated from a human donor with alopecia areata. V is TRBV5-6 and J is TRBJ2-7; weak D call: TRBD2 (5 bases). CDR3 in amino acids: CASSLGTGAYEQYF. CDR3 coding DNA: TGTGCCAGCAGCTTGGGGACTGGAGCCTACGAGCAGTACTTC.